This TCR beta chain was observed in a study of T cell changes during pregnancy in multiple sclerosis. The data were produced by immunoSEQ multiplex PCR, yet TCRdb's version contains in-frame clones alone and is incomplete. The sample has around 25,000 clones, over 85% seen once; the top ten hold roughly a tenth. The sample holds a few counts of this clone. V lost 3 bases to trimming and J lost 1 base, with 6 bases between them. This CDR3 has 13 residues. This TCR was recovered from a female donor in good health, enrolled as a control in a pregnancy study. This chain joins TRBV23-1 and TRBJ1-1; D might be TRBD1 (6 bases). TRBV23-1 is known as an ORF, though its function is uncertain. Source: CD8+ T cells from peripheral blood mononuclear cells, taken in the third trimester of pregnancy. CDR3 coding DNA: TGCGCCAGCAGTCACAGGGGGAACACTGAAGCTTTCTTT. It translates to CASSHRGNTEAFF.